This TCR beta chain was profiled in a study of shared clonotypes between healthy human individuals. Across the study: Each donor's CD8 memory used one plate, CD8 naive two, each CD4 subset three. Findings of the study overall: Inspection by rarefaction showed sorted-subset sequencing to be incomplete despite large depth. Sequencing depth was a factor that was expected to affect clonotype sharing among donors.

Assay used: immunoSEQ multiplex PCR; TCRdb lists only in-frame clones, some missing. The sample has over a million clones; under 80% are singletons. A note on this clone: The antigen remains undetermined.

Investigators divided CD4+ cells into CD45RA+ naive and CD45RA-negative memory subsets. Germline V gene sequence: CDR1 GTSNPN, CDR2 SVGIG (reference sequence). The CDR3 spans 14 residues. The genes are TRBV30 and TRBJ2-5; D possibly uses TRBD1 or TRBD2 (5 bases each). The end of the DNA fits TRBJ2-7 better, so the J call may be wrong. The specimen was memory CD4+ T cells sorted from blood. Noted subset: CD45RA-negative fraction. The receptor comes from a man between 18 and 29 years old in good health. Written as DNA, the CDR3 is TGTGCCTGGAGTAGGGTGGGACGGACGTACGAGCAGTACTTC. Amino acid sequence: CAWSRVGRTYEQYF.